This TCR beta chain was obtained from a study of blood T cell repertoires in COVID-19. Study context: Acute and convalescent COVID-19 specimens originated in the United States, Italy and Spain.

Data came from immunoSEQ multiplex PCR; TCRdb stores just in-frame clones and leaves some out. The data hold 260,000 or so clones, with approximately 81% observed a single time. V lost 1 base and J lost 3; bases outside the gene matches: 2. Germline values: CDR1 SGHVS, CDR2 FNYEAQ. This CDR3 contains 16 residues. The specimen sequenced was PBMCs or T cells enriched from blood (not recorded which). This clonotype was obtained from a woman aged 45-59 years who had recovered from COVID-19. The chain carries TRBV7-6 and TRBJ2-1, with TRBD2 matching over 11 bases. This CDR3 reads CASSLVTSGSYNEQFF. CDR3 in DNA: TGTGCCAGCAGCTTAGTTACTAGCGGGAGCTACAATGAGCAGTTCTTC.